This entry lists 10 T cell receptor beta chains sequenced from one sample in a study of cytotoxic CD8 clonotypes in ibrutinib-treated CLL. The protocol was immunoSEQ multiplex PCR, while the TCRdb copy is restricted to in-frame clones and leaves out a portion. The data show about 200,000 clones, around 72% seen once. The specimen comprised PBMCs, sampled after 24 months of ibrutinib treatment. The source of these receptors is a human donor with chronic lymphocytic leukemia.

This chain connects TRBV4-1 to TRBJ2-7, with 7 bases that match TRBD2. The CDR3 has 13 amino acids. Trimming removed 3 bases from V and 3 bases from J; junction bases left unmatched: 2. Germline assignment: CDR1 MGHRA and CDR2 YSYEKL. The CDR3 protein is CASSQGGSYEQYF. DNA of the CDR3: TGCGCCAGCAGCCAGGGCGGGAGCTACGAGCAGTACTTC.

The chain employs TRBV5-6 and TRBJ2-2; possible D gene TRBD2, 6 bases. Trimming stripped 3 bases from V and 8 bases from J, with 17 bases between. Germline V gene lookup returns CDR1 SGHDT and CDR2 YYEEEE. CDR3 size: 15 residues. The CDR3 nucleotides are TGTGCCAGCAGCTGGAGGGGTCTCGGGTTTGGGGAGCTGTTTTTT. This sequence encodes CASSWRGLGFGELFF. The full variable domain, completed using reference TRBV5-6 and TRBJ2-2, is DAGVTQSPTHLIKTRGQQVTLRCSPKSGHDTVSWYQQALGQGPQFIFQYYEEEERQRGNFPDRFSGHQFPNYSSELNVNALLLGDSALYLCASSWRGLGFGELFFGEGSRLTVL.

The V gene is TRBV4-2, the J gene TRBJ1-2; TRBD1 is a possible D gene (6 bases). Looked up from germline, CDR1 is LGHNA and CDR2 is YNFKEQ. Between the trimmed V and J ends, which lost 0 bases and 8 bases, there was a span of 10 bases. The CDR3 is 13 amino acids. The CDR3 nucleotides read TGTGCCAGCAGCCAAGATGGGACACTGGGCTACACCTTC. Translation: CASSQDGTLGYTF.

Here the CDR3 reads CASSEVESGYEQYF. CDR3 DNA: TGTGCCAGCAGTGAAGTTGAGTCTGGATACGAGCAGTACTTC. The rearrangement uses TRBV2 and TRBJ2-7; D ambiguous. Germline CDR1 is SNHLY and CDR2 is FYNNEI. CDR3 size: 14 residues. Trimming pared 1 base from V and 4 bases from J, leaving 11 bases between.

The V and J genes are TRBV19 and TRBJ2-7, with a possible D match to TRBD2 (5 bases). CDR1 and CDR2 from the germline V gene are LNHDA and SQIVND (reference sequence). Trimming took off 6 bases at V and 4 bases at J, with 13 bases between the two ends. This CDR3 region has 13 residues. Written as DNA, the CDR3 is TGTGCCAGTAGCAGTGGACTGATTTACGAGCAGTACTTC. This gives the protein CASSSGLIYEQYF.

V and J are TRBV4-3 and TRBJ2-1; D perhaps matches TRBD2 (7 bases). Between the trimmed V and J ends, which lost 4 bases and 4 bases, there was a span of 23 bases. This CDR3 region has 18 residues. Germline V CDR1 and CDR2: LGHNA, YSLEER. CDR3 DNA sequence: TGCGCCAGCAGCCGATTTTTTGTGGCTAGCGGACAGTACAATGAGCAGTTCTTC. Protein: CASSRFFVASGQYNEQFF.

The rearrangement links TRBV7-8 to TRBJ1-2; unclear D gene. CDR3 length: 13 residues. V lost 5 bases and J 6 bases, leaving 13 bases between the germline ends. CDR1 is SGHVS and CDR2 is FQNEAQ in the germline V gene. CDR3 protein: CASSPRWIDGYTF. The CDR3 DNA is TGTGCCAGCAGCCCTCGATGGATCGATGGCTACACCTTC.

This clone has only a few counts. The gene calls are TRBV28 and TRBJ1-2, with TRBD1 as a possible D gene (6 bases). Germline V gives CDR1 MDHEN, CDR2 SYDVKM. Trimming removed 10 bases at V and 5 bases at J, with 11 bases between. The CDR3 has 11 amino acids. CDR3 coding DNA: TGTGCCATCCAGGGGCCTTATGGCTACACCTTC. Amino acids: CAIQGPYGYTF.

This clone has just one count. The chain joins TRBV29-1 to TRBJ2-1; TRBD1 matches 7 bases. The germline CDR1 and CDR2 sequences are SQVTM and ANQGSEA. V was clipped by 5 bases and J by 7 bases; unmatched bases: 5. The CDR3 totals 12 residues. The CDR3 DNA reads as TGCAGCGTTCGACAGGGTTGGAATGAGCAGTTCTTC. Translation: CSVRQGWNEQFF.

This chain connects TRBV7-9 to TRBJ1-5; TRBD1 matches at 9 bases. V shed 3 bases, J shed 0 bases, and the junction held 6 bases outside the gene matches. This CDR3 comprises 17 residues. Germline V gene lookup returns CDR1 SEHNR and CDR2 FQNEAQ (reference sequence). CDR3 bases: TGTGCCAGCAGCTTGACAACAGGGGGCTTTAGCAATCAGCCCCAGCATTTT. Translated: CASSLTTGGFSNQPQHF.